The present T cell receptor (beta chain) was sequenced within a study of CD8 T cells in ankylosing spondylitis. The CDR3 covers 14 residues. V was clipped by 6 bases and J by 1 base; unmatched bases: 5. Each CDR3 protein gets one entry after TCRdb re-called the 5' RACE reads with MiXCR. This sample carries 250,000 to 400,000 distinct CDR3 sequences, 11% of them seen once, and the ten largest clones take around 8.4%. In this sample, this clonotype turned up many times. The material sequenced was blood, either unsorted or a sorted T cell fraction (not recorded which). The receptor was isolated from a female donor with ankylosing spondylitis or in good health (not recorded which). V usage is TRBV12-3 or TRBV12-4 and J usage is TRBJ2-5, with 7 positions matching TRBD1. CDR3 sequence: CASRAGTVQETQYF. The DNA for the CDR3 is TGTGCCAGCAGGGCCGGGACAGTCCAAGAGACCCAGTACTTC.